The 14 T cell receptor beta chains below all came from one sample that was sequenced in a study of shared clonotypes between healthy human individuals. TCRdb's copy holds only in-frame clones and misses some; the assay was immunoSEQ multiplex PCR. This sample yields roughly 1,100,000 clones, of which under 80% are seen a single time; around 1.5% belongs to the top ten. The sequenced material came from memory CD4+ T cells sorted from blood. Subset of the sample: CD45RA-negative fraction. The source is a man between 18 and 35 years old in good health.

J is TRBJ1-2 and V is TRBV19, with D hard to call. The CDR3 totals 15 residues. With 5 bases removed from V and 1 base from J, the gap between germline ends came to 14 bases. Germline V CDR1 and CDR2: LNHDA, SQIVND (reference sequence). The CDR3 here is CASSDQRRINYGYTF. In nucleotides, the CDR3 is TGTGCCAGTAGTGATCAGCGGCGAATTAACTATGGCTACACCTTC.

This chain connects TRBV5-6 to TRBJ1-3; weak D call: TRBD1 (5 bases). This CDR3 is 17 amino acids long. Germline lookup yields CDR1 SGHDT and CDR2 YYEEEE. Trimming removed 4 bases at V and 3 bases at J, with 20 bases between. CDR3 DNA sequence: TGTGCCAGCAGCCTAAATGAAGGGGCAAGGCGTGGAAACACCATATATTTT. This gives the protein CASSLNEGARRGNTIYF.

In this sample, this clone is large (0.1 to 1%). This sample also contains other DNA sequences that code for the same CDR3. The rearrangement uses TRBV6-4 and TRBJ2-2; 9 nucleotides align to TRBD2. The V gene's germline CDR1 is MRHNA and CDR2 SNTAGT. The CDR3 spans 16 residues. Trimming took 3 bases from V and 6 from J; bases not matched to a gene: 8. CDR3 sequence (DNA): TGTGCCAGCAGTGAGACTGGCGGGGGGGCCTCCGGGGAGCTGTTTTTT. It codes for CASSETGGGASGELFF.

This clone was detected only a few times. The chain employs TRBV7-2 and TRBJ1-1; D is unclear. The CDR3 runs 13 residues. V lost 3 bases, J lost 1 base, and 6 bases lay in between. Germline-derived CDR1 and CDR2 are SGHTA and FQGNSA. The CDR3 sequence is CASSFSGNTEAFF. As DNA, the CDR3 is TGTGCCAGCAGCTTTTCCGGGAACACTGAAGCTTTCTTT.

This chain connects TRBV19 to TRBJ1-5, with D perhaps matching TRBD1 (5 bases). This CDR3 region has 15 residues. Between the trimmed V and J ends, which lost 10 bases and 6 bases, there was a span of 22 bases. CDR1 is LNHDA and CDR2 is SQIVND in the germline V gene (reference sequence). CDR3 amino acids: CATLDSGRASQPQHF. The CDR3 DNA reads TGTGCCACTCTCGACTCGGGCAGGGCTAGTCAGCCCCAGCATTTT.

This clone was found once. The V gene is TRBV19, the J gene TRBJ1-4; TRBD1 matches 7 bases. The germline CDR1 and CDR2 sequences are LNHDA and SQIVND (reference sequence). Unmatched junction bases numbered 5, after V lost 5 bases and J lost 8 bases. This CDR3 contains 13 residues. This chain's CDR3 is CASSRQGQEKLFF. The CDR3 nucleotides are TGTGCCAGTAGTCGACAGGGACAGGAAAAACTGTTTTTT.

There are many counts of this clone. V usage is TRBV27 and J usage is TRBJ1-6; D gene uncertain. CDR1 is MNHEY, CDR2 SMNVEV, per germline (reference sequence). V lost 6 bases and J lost 3, with 6 bases in between. There are 13 residues in the CDR3. The CDR3 spells CASSQDYNSPLHF. CDR3 nucleotides: TGTGCCAGCAGCCAGGACTATAATTCACCCCTCCACTTT.

The V call is TRBV5-1, the J call TRBJ2-2; TRBD1 is a possible D gene (5 bases). Trimming removed 4 bases at V and 0 bases at J, with 10 bases between. Germline V lookup: CDR1 SGHRS, CDR2 YFSETQ. This CDR3 is 15 amino acids long. The CDR3 DNA reads as TGCGCCAGCAGCCTGGGGCCCGCGAACACCGGGGAGCTGTTTTTT. Amino acids: CASSLGPANTGELFF.

The chain has TRBV1 and TRBJ2-5; the D segment call TRBD1 is taken from the table without a DNA check. TRBV1 is reported as a pseudogene. The CDR3 is 16 residues long. CDR3 in amino acids: CTSSPLHRVRQETQYF. The CDR3 DNA follows: TGCACCAGCAGCCCCCTACACAGGGTTCGCCAAGAGACCCAGTACTTC.

In this sample, this clone turned up a few times. This chain uses TRBV10-3 with TRBJ2-2; TRBD2 aligns across 9 bases. The CDR3 loop spans 18 amino acids. Germline trimming cut 2 bases from V and 2 bases from J; bases unmatched to any gene: 9. CDR1 is ENHRY, CDR2 SYGVKD, per germline. The CDR3 bases are TGTGCCATCAGTGAGCGCTCGGCTAGCGGGATTAACACCGGGGAGCTGTTTTTT. Protein: CAISERSASGINTGELFF.

This clone was picked up one time. The chain joins TRBV7-2 to TRBJ2-2, with D uncertain. Per the germline V gene, CDR1 is SGHTA and CDR2 is FQGNSA. The CDR3 length is 16 residues. V dropped 2 bases and J dropped 1 base, with 11 bases sitting between them. As DNA, the CDR3 is TGTGCCAGCAGCTTAAGGGCTCTCGGGAACACCGGGGAGCTGTTTTTT. It is translated as CASSLRALGNTGELFF.

The CDR3 reads CALTGANTGELFF. The CDR3 coding sequence is TGTGCGCTAACCGGTGCAAACACCGGGGAGCTGTTTTTT. The chain recombines TRBV30 with TRBJ2-2; D is unresolved. CDR1 is GTSNPN and CDR2 is SVGIG in the germline V gene (reference sequence). This CDR3 region has 13 residues.

The V call is TRBV2, the J call TRBJ2-7, with a weak D call TRBD2 (5 bases). The CDR3 contains 13 residues. The germline V gene has CDR1 SNHLY and CDR2 FYNNEI. V lost 11 bases to trimming and J lost 2 bases, with 16 bases between them. The CDR3 sequence is CAGRVDHAYEQYF. The CDR3 DNA follows: TGTGCCGGGCGGGTGGACCACGCCTACGAGCAGTACTTC.

The genes are TRBV6-6 and TRBJ2-1; 9 bases are a match to TRBD2. Germline values: CDR1 MNHNY, CDR2 SVGAGI (reference sequence). This CDR3 has 15 amino acids. The trim removed 7 bases at V and 3 bases at J, leaving 7 bases unmatched. The CDR3 DNA sequence: TGTGCCAGCACCCCGCGGGGGGGCAACTACAATGAGCAGTTCTTC. Its protein product is CASTPRGGNYNEQFF.